The rows below give T cell receptor beta chains drawn from one sample of a study of T-cell memory formation after mild COVID-19. TCRdb reprocessed the 5' RACE reads with MiXCR, giving one entry per CDR3 protein. Among about 400,000 distinct CDR3 sequences listed, more than 15% were seen once. Sequencing used PBMCs or a T cell subset sorted from them (not recorded which). These receptors all come from a man aged 18 to 30 who had mild COVID-19 (a few samples of this study predate the infection). Cell type and time point are not known. Each CDR3 is given with its conserved first and last residue. Fields, in order: V gene, clone size, D gene, J gene, CDR3 protein, CDR3 DNA. The D gene is left open where the match is weak. Clone size is stated in some rows and not others, as once, few, many or a class when expanded.

V gene: TRBV27
clone size: few
D gene: TRBD2
J gene: TRBJ2-7
CDR3 protein: CASSSTIGLAVEQYF
CDR3 DNA: TGTGCCAGCAGCTCCACGATCGGACTAGCTGTTGAGCAGTACTTC

V gene: TRBV12-3/TRBV12-4
clone size: once
D gene: .
J gene: TRBJ1-2
CDR3 protein: CASSLFGAGANYGYTF
CDR3 DNA: TGTGCCAGCAGTTTATTCGGGGCTGGGGCTAACTATGGCTACACCTTC

V gene: TRBV6-2/TRBV6-3
clone size: .
D gene: TRBD2
J gene: TRBJ2-3
CDR3 protein: CASSYPSGTTDTQYF
CDR3 DNA: TGTGCCAGCAGTTACCCTAGCGGGACCACAGATACGCAGTATTTT

V gene: TRBV11-2
clone size: few
D gene: .
J gene: TRBJ1-1
CDR3 protein: CASILSGGNTEAFF
CDR3 DNA: TGTGCCAGCATCCTCTCGGGGGGGAACACTGAAGCTTTCTTT

V gene: TRBV12-3/TRBV12-4
clone size: many
D gene: .
J gene: TRBJ2-3
CDR3 protein: CASRRGRVDTQYF
CDR3 DNA: TGTGCCAGCAGACGGGGCCGGGTAGATACGCAGTATTTT

V gene: TRBV7-9
clone size: few
D gene: .
J gene: TRBJ1-1
CDR3 protein: CASSSPGRLNTEAFF
CDR3 DNA: TGTGCCAGCAGCTCCCCTGGGAGGTTGAACACTGAAGCTTTCTTT

V gene: TRBV20-1
clone size: few
D gene: .
J gene: TRBJ2-3
CDR3 protein: CSARASWTSTDTQYF
CDR3 DNA: TGCAGTGCTAGGGCCTCCTGGACTAGCACAGATACGCAGTATTTT

V gene: TRBV7-3
clone size: many
D gene: TRBD1
J gene: TRBJ1-1
CDR3 protein: CASSLLQGTEAFF
CDR3 DNA: TGTGCCAGCAGCCTCCTACAGGGGACTGAAGCTTTCTTT

V gene: TRBV5-1
clone size: few
D gene: TRBD1
J gene: TRBJ2-2
CDR3 protein: CASSTDRAAGELFF
CDR3 DNA: TGCGCCAGCAGCACGGACAGGGCGGCCGGGGAGCTGTTTTTT

V gene: TRBV5-1
clone size: .
D gene: .
J gene: TRBJ1-2
CDR3 protein: CASSSQGANYGYTF
CDR3 DNA: TGCGCCAGCAGCTCGCAGGGAGCTAACTATGGCTACACCTTC

V gene: TRBV4-2
clone size: .
D gene: .
J gene: TRBJ2-2
CDR3 protein: CASSQEKRSGELFF
CDR3 DNA: TGTGCCAGCAGCCAAGAGAAGAGATCCGGGGAGCTGTTTTTT

V gene: TRBV6-5
clone size: .
D gene: .
J gene: TRBJ1-1
CDR3 protein: CASSYRTANTEAFF
CDR3 DNA: TGTGCCAGCAGTTACAGGACAGCCAACACTGAAGCTTTCTTT

V gene: TRBV24-1
clone size: few
D gene: TRBD1
J gene: TRBJ2-3
CDR3 protein: CAIGTGGTDTQYF
CDR3 DNA: TGTGCCATCGGGACAGGGGGCACAGATACGCAGTATTTT

V gene: TRBV5-1
clone size: many
D gene: .
J gene: TRBJ2-5
CDR3 protein: CASSLAAAPEEAQYF
CDR3 DNA: TGCGCCAGCAGCTTGGCCGCAGCCCCGGAGGAGGCCCAGTACTTC

V gene: TRBV5-4
clone size: .
D gene: .
J gene: TRBJ2-2
CDR3 protein: CASSFGPGDTGELFF
CDR3 DNA: TGTGCCAGCAGCTTTGGGCCAGGCGACACCGGGGAGCTGTTTTTT

V gene: TRBV7-8
clone size: few
D gene: .
J gene: TRBJ1-1
CDR3 protein: CASSPEDRPREAFF
CDR3 DNA: TGTGCCAGCAGCCCCGAGGACCGGCCTCGGGAAGCTTTCTTT

V gene: TRBV30
clone size: .
D gene: TRBD1
J gene: TRBJ1-2
CDR3 protein: CAWSSQGANYGYTF
CDR3 DNA: TGTGCCTGGAGTAGCCAGGGGGCTAACTATGGCTACACCTTC

V gene: TRBV5-6
clone size: .
D gene: .
J gene: TRBJ1-1
CDR3 protein: CASSQTGGLMNTEAFF
CDR3 DNA: TGTGCCAGCAGCCAAACGGGCGGCCTCATGAACACTGAAGCTTTCTTT

V gene: TRBV7-6
clone size: many
D gene: TRBD2
J gene: TRBJ2-3
CDR3 protein: CASSPSGGEADTQYF
CDR3 DNA: TGTGCCAGCAGTCCCAGCGGGGGGGAGGCAGATACGCAGTATTTT

V gene: TRBV24-1
clone size: .
D gene: TRBD1
J gene: TRBJ1-1
CDR3 protein: CATSDSQGAYTEAFF
CDR3 DNA: TGTGCCACCAGTGATTCCCAGGGGGCCTACACTGAAGCTTTCTTT

V gene: TRBV29-1
clone size: .
D gene: TRBD2
J gene: TRBJ2-7
CDR3 protein: CSAQGRGVYEQYF
CDR3 DNA: TGCAGCGCCCAGGGCCGGGGGGTCTACGAGCAGTACTTC

V gene: TRBV2
clone size: many
D gene: TRBD2
J gene: TRBJ2-5
CDR3 protein: CASSGSGGAETQYF
CDR3 DNA: TGTGCCAGCAGCGGTAGCGGGGGGGCCGAGACCCAGTACTTC

V gene: TRBV6-6
clone size: .
D gene: .
J gene: TRBJ1-5
CDR3 protein: CASSRTKGNQPQHF
CDR3 DNA: TGTGCCAGCAGCCGGACAAAAGGCAATCAGCCCCAGCATTTT

V gene: TRBV14
clone size: few
D gene: .
J gene: TRBJ2-2
CDR3 protein: CASSSWTPPGGELFF
CDR3 DNA: TGTGCCAGCAGCTCCTGGACACCACCCGGCGGGGAGCTGTTTTTT

V gene: TRBV7-8
clone size: .
D gene: TRBD1
J gene: TRBJ1-2
CDR3 protein: CASSSSRVRGPGSGYTF
CDR3 DNA: TGTGCCAGCAGCTCCTCCCGCGTAAGGGGGCCCGGGAGTGGCTACACCTTC

V gene: TRBV10-3
clone size: .
D gene: TRBD1
J gene: TRBJ2-7
CDR3 protein: CAIRGTGMEEQYF
CDR3 DNA: TGTGCCATCAGAGGGACAGGGATGGAAGAGCAGTACTTC

V gene: TRBV18
clone size: few
D gene: TRBD1
J gene: TRBJ2-5
CDR3 protein: CASSTRDRGQETQYF
CDR3 DNA: TGTGCCAGCTCAACCCGGGACAGGGGGCAGGAGACCCAGTACTTC

V gene: TRBV29-1
clone size: few
D gene: .
J gene: TRBJ1-1
CDR3 protein: CSVEGGVRANTEAFF
CDR3 DNA: TGCAGCGTTGAGGGTGGGGTCAGGGCGAACACTGAAGCTTTCTTT

V gene: TRBV4-3
clone size: few
D gene: TRBD1
J gene: TRBJ2-1
CDR3 protein: CASSQEPRQGTYNEQFF
CDR3 DNA: TGCGCCAGCAGCCAAGAACCGAGACAGGGGACCTACAATGAGCAGTTCTTC

V gene: TRBV9
clone size: many
D gene: .
J gene: TRBJ2-3
CDR3 protein: CASSLVGAGTDTQYF
CDR3 DNA: TGTGCCAGCAGCCTGGTGGGGGCCGGCACAGATACGCAGTATTTT

V gene: TRBV10-2
clone size: .
D gene: .
J gene: TRBJ1-1
CDR3 protein: CASTLDSKDTEAFF
CDR3 DNA: TGCGCCAGCACTCTGGACAGTAAGGACACTGAAGCTTTCTTT

V gene: TRBV5-1
clone size: .
D gene: TRBD2
J gene: TRBJ2-2
CDR3 protein: CASSLPLAGAQTLFF
CDR3 DNA: TGCGCCAGCAGCTTGCCCCTAGCGGGGGCCCAGACTCTGTTTTTT

V gene: TRBV5-1
clone size: .
D gene: TRBD2
J gene: TRBJ2-5
CDR3 protein: CASSLLIAGGQETQYF
CDR3 DNA: TGCGCCAGCAGCTTACTGATAGCGGGGGGGCAAGAGACCCAGTACTTC

V gene: TRBV7-9
clone size: .
D gene: TRBD1
J gene: TRBJ1-3
CDR3 protein: CASSAGTGRNTIYF
CDR3 DNA: TGTGCCAGCAGCGCCGGGACAGGGAGGAACACCATATATTTT

V gene: TRBV5-6
clone size: many
D gene: TRBD1
J gene: TRBJ1-1
CDR3 protein: CASSGTGALNTEAFF
CDR3 DNA: TGTGCCAGCAGCGGGACAGGGGCCTTGAACACTGAAGCTTTCTTT

V gene: TRBV12-3/TRBV12-4
clone size: .
D gene: .
J gene: TRBJ2-1
CDR3 protein: CASSPLDGRYNEQFF
CDR3 DNA: TGTGCCAGCAGTCCCCTGGACGGGCGCTACAATGAGCAGTTCTTC

V gene: TRBV5-1
clone size: many
D gene: .
J gene: TRBJ2-1
CDR3 protein: CASSSRGYGEQFF
CDR3 DNA: TGCGCCAGCAGCTCCCGGGGCTATGGTGAGCAGTTCTTC

V gene: TRBV12-5
clone size: few
D gene: .
J gene: TRBJ2-3
CDR3 protein: CASGSGYSARDTQYF
CDR3 DNA: TGTGCTAGTGGTTCCGGATACAGTGCGAGAGATACGCAGTATTTT

V gene: TRBV4-3
clone size: .
D gene: TRBD2
J gene: TRBJ2-1
CDR3 protein: CASSQAASGGLLGNEQFF
CDR3 DNA: TGCGCCAGCAGCCAAGCCGCTAGCGGGGGGTTGTTGGGTAATGAGCAGTTCTTC

V gene: TRBV4-3
clone size: few
D gene: .
J gene: TRBJ2-3
CDR3 protein: CASSQPPGKSDTQYF
CDR3 DNA: TGCGCCAGCAGCCAACCTCCAGGGAAATCAGATACGCAGTATTTT

V gene: TRBV19
clone size: few
D gene: .
J gene: TRBJ2-3
CDR3 protein: CASSIIGTQYF
CDR3 DNA: TGTGCCAGTAGTATCATCGGGACGCAGTATTTT

V gene: TRBV15
clone size: few
D gene: .
J gene: TRBJ2-5
CDR3 protein: CATSRENRETQYF
CDR3 DNA: TGTGCCACCAGCAGAGAGAACAGGGAGACCCAGTACTTC

V gene: TRBV12-3/TRBV12-4
clone size: .
D gene: TRBD1
J gene: TRBJ2-6
CDR3 protein: CASSSQGAAWANVLTF
CDR3 DNA: TGTGCCAGCAGTTCCCAGGGGGCAGCTTGGGCCAACGTCCTGACTTTC

V gene: TRBV7-8
clone size: few
D gene: .
J gene: TRBJ1-2
CDR3 protein: CASTPLWGARGYTF
CDR3 DNA: TGTGCCAGCACCCCGTTGTGGGGGGCGCGCGGCTACACCTTC

V gene: TRBV4-2
clone size: .
D gene: .
J gene: TRBJ2-1
CDR3 protein: CASSQGVQGQFF
CDR3 DNA: TGTGCCAGCAGCCAAGGCGTACAAGGGCAGTTCTTC

V gene: TRBV25-1
clone size: few
D gene: .
J gene: TRBJ2-4
CDR3 protein: CASMTGENIQYF
CDR3 DNA: TGTGCCAGCATGACAGGAGAAAACATTCAGTACTTC

V gene: TRBV6-5
clone size: .
D gene: .
J gene: TRBJ1-2
CDR3 protein: CASSPVGASEGYTF
CDR3 DNA: TGTGCCAGCAGCCCCGTCGGGGCATCTGAGGGCTACACCTTC

V gene: TRBV6-2/TRBV6-3
clone size: few
D gene: .
J gene: TRBJ2-3
CDR3 protein: CASNTGDTQYF
CDR3 DNA: TGTGCCAGCAACACGGGAGATACGCAGTATTTT

V gene: TRBV24-1
clone size: many
D gene: .
J gene: TRBJ2-2
CDR3 protein: CATSDPGQNTGELFF
CDR3 DNA: TGTGCCACCAGTGATCCGGGACAGAACACCGGGGAGCTGTTTTTT

V gene: TRBV28
clone size: few
D gene: .
J gene: TRBJ2-2
CDR3 protein: CATNGGGELFF
CDR3 DNA: TGTGCCACCAACGGGGGTGGGGAGCTGTTTTTT

V gene: TRBV4-3
clone size: many
D gene: .
J gene: TRBJ2-5
CDR3 protein: CASSQDRQETQYF
CDR3 DNA: TGTGCCAGCAGCCAAGATCGGCAAGAGACCCAGTACTTC

V gene: TRBV29-1
clone size: .
D gene: .
J gene: TRBJ2-1
CDR3 protein: CSVRGNEQFF
CDR3 DNA: TGCAGCGTTCGGGGGAATGAGCAGTTCTTC

V gene: TRBV5-1
clone size: .
D gene: TRBD2
J gene: TRBJ2-3
CDR3 protein: CASSSSSGGANTQYF
CDR3 DNA: TGCGCCAGCAGCTCATCTAGCGGGGGGGCGAATACGCAGTATTTT

V gene: TRBV11-2
clone size: .
D gene: .
J gene: TRBJ1-1
CDR3 protein: CASRLETEAFF
CDR3 DNA: TGTGCCAGCCGATTAGAAACTGAAGCTTTCTTT

V gene: TRBV12-3/TRBV12-4
clone size: .
D gene: .
J gene: TRBJ2-7
CDR3 protein: CASSHFGRVSSYEQYF
CDR3 DNA: TGTGCCAGCAGTCATTTTGGACGGGTGAGCTCCTACGAGCAGTACTTC

V gene: TRBV20-1
clone size: few
D gene: .
J gene: TRBJ2-3
CDR3 protein: CSAGGYTDTQYF
CDR3 DNA: TGCAGTGCTGGGGGCTACACGGATACGCAGTATTTT

V gene: TRBV11-3
clone size: many
D gene: TRBD1
J gene: TRBJ1-5
CDR3 protein: CASSLGTAINQPQHF
CDR3 DNA: TGTGCCAGCAGTCTCGGGACAGCCATTAATCAGCCCCAGCATTTT

V gene: TRBV12-3/TRBV12-4
clone size: few
D gene: .
J gene: TRBJ1-2
CDR3 protein: CASSTSGEGYTF
CDR3 DNA: TGTGCCAGCAGCACGTCTGGTGAGGGCTACACCTTC

V gene: TRBV5-1
clone size: .
D gene: .
J gene: TRBJ1-1
CDR3 protein: CASSFVGLGTEAFF
CDR3 DNA: TGCGCCAGCAGCTTTGTGGGCTTGGGGACTGAAGCTTTCTTT